This T cell receptor beta chain was documented in a study of T cell changes during pregnancy in multiple sclerosis (dated by TCRdb to 2018 to 2020). About the study as a whole: In women with multiple sclerosis, the researchers looked at how the T cell repertoire shifted as pregnancy progressed.

V and J lose 5 bases and 1 base, and a span of 8 bases separates them. Counted from cysteine to phenylalanine, this CDR3 has 13 amino acids. The retained sequence is limited to the CDR3, 39 bases, with the frame set at the first base. In the germline V gene, CDR1 corresponds to SGHVS and CDR2 to FNYEAQ. The library was generated by the immunoSEQ multiplex PCR assay. Here the immuneACCESS table is served through TCRdb, limited to in-frame sequences with V and J called. Missing clones are a known gap in these copies; in checked studies unresolved V genes cover under half, and the rest lacks a known reason. This sample has about 56,000 clones in its table, and about nine tenths of those were observed once. Approximately 2.3% of the sample lies in the top ten. Concerning this clone: Its antigen remains undetermined. Base qualities are missing; no much larger clone stands one base away.

The rearrangement combines TRBV7-6 with TRBJ1-1, with a tentative D gene TRBD1 over 6 matching bases. The specimen comprised peripheral blood, sampled in the first trimester of pregnancy. This sequence originates from a female donor in good health, enrolled as a control in a pregnancy study. Read as DNA, the sequence is TGTGCCAGCAGCATGGGACAGAACACTGAAGCTTTCTTT. Its protein reads: CASSMGQNTEAFF. With the rest looked up from the reference TRBV7-6 and TRBJ1-1 genes rather than sequenced, the full variable domain is GAGVSQSPRYKVTKRGQDVALRCDPISGHVSLYWYRQALGQGPEFLTYFNYEAQQDKSGLPNDRFSAERPEGSISTLTIQRTEQRDSAMYRCASSMGQNTEAFFGQGTRLTVV.